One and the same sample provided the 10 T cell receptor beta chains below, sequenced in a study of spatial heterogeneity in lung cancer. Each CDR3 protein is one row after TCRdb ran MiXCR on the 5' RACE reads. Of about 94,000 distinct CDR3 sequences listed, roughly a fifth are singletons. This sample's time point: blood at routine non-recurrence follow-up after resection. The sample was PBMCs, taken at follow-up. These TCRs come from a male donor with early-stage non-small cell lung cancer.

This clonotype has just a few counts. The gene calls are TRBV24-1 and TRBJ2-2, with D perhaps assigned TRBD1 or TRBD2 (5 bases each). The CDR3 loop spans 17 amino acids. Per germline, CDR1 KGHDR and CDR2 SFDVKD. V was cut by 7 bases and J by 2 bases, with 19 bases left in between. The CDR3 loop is CATSTSWGTTNTGELFF. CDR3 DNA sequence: TGTGCCACCAGCACCTCTTGGGGGACGACAAACACCGGGGAGCTGTTTTTT.

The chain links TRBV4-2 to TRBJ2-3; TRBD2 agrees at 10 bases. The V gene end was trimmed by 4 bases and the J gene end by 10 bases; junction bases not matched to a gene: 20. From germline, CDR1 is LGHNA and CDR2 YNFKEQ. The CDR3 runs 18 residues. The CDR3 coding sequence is TGTGCCAGCAGCCGAAATCCGGGAAGCGGGGGGGCCTATGATTCGCAGTATTTT. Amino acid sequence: CASSRNPGSGGAYDSQYF.

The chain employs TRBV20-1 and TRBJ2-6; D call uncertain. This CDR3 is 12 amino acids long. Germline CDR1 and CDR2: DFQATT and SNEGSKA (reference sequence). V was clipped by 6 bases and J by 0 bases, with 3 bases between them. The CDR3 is CSALSGANVLTF. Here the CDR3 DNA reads TGCAGTGCCCTCTCTGGGGCCAACGTCCTGACTTTC.

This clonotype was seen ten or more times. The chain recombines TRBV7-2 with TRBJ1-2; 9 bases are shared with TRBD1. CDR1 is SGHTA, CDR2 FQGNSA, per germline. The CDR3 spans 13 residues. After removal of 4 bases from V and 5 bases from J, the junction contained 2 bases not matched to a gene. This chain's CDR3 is CASSSDRGYGYTF. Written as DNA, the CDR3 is TGTGCCAGCAGCTCGGACAGGGGATATGGCTACACCTTC.

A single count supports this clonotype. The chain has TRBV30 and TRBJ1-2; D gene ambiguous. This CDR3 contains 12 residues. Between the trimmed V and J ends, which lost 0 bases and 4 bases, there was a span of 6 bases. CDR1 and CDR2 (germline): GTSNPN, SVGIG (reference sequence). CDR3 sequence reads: CAWSVSSYGYTF. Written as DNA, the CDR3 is TGTGCCTGGAGTGTCTCCTCCTATGGCTACACCTTC.

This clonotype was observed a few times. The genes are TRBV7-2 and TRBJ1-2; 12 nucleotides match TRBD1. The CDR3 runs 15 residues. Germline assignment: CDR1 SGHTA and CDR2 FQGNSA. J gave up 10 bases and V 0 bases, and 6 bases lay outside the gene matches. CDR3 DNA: TGTGCCAGCAGCTTAGCCCGGGACAGGGGGCATGACTACACCTTC. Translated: CASSLARDRGHDYTF. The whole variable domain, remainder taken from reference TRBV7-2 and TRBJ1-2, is GAGVSQSPSNKVTEKGKDVELRCDPISGHTALYWYRQSLGQGLEFLIYFQGNSAPDKSGLPSDRFSAERTGGSVSTLTIQRTQQEDSAVYLCASSLARDRGHDYTFGSGTRLTVV.

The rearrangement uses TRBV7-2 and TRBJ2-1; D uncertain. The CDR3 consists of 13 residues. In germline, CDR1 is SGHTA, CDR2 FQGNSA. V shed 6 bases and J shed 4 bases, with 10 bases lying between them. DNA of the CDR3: TGTGCCAGCAGTCAAACGGGTTACAATGAGCAGTTCTTC. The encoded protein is CASSQTGYNEQFF.

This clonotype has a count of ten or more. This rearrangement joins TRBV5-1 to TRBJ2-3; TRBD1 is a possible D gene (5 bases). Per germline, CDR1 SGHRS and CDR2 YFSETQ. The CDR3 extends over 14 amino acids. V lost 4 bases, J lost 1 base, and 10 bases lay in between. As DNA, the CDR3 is TGCGCCAGCAGCCCCAGGGTTGGCACAGATACGCAGTATTTT. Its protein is CASSPRVGTDTQYF.

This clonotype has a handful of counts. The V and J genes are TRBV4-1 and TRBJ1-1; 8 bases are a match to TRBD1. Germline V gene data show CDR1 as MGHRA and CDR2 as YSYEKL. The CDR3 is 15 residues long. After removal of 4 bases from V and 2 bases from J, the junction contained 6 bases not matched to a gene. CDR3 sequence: CASSLPTGANTEAFF. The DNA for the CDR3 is TGCGCCAGCAGCCTACCGACAGGGGCAAACACTGAAGCTTTCTTT.

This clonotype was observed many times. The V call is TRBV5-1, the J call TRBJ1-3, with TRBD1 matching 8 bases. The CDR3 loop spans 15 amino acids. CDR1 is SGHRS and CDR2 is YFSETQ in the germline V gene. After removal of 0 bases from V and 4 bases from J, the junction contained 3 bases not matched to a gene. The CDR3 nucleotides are TGCGCCAGCAGCTTGGGGACAGGGAGAGGAAACACCATATATTTT. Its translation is CASSLGTGRGNTIYF.